Described below is a single T cell receptor (beta chain) sequence and its context. Many counts were recorded for this clonotype. No antigen is known for it. No clone much larger than this one lies a single base away; base qualities are absent. These data come from a study of read filtering for tumor transcriptome and immune sequencing (dated by TCRdb to 2020 to 2021). The study in broad terms: The cohort consisted of approximately 17 male and about 15 female patients, with a mean age of approximately 70 years and an age range of about 47 to 85. Under revised international staging, roughly eight patients fell into R-ISS I, some 15 into R-ISS II and roughly 7 into R-ISS III. Whole-transcriptome libraries were prepared with the TruSeq RNA Access Library Prep Kit after DNase treatment. Per sample, about 4 to 10.27 million TCR-region mapped reads were obtained with IR-seq, compared with only about 85 to 1,400 with RNA-seq. Using the same bone marrow samples, the study ran both targeted immune repertoire sequencing and bulk whole-transcriptome sequencing and then compared the TCR repertoires from each method. One main goal was a read-filtering strategy for immune repertoire data, in particular deciding whether clonotypes backed by only one read should be removed. Broad study findings and their caveats: In IR-seq, around four fifths of clonotypes but around 3.5% of total reads were represented by single-read clonotypes, whereas in RNA-seq, approximately 70% of clonotypes and around 40% of reads were represented by single-read clonotypes. Compared with RNA-seq, IR-seq captured clonotypes at much greater depth and more reliably, and a smaller IR-seq throughput was enough to identify most of the shared clonotypes. The sorted CD138-negative fraction was composed of a mixed bone marrow immune population rather than of purified T cells. Removing single-read clonotypes increased the correlation between IR-seq and RNA-seq shared clonotype proportions.

CDR1 is given as KGHDR and CDR2 as SFDVKD, both from the germline V gene. A distance of 18 bases separates the germline ends of V and J, which lose 7 bases and 6 bases respectively. From the cysteine up to the phenylalanine, the CDR3 has a length of 15 residues. The DNA shown is the 45-base CDR3, in frame from base 1. Bone marrow was sampled from every patient at the time of active disease. Bone marrow mononuclear cells were isolated by Ficoll-Hypaque density gradient centrifugation. To remove myeloma plasma cells, the cells were labeled with CD138 magnetic microbeads on a MACS separator, and CD138-negative cells were then collected by negative selection. Purity of the isolated cells was checked by flow cytometry on an Attune NxT using CD138 antibodies. Total RNA was extracted with TRIzol reagent and quantified with a NanoDrop spectrophotometer. Paired RNA-seq and IR-seq were performed on each patient's CD138-negative bone marrow sample.

The Immunoverse kit was used to build TCR libraries from 400 to 500 ng RNA, with molecular barcoded adaptors covering alpha/delta and beta/gamma chains. TCR library preparation was performed with the same RNA that was used for transcriptome sequencing. Sequencing of the TCR libraries was done on an Illumina HiSeq 4000 with 2 x 150 cycles. In the source study's methods: With MiXCR, TCR reads were aligned to human V, D, J and C references and assembled into CDR3 clonotypes, with quality filtering and error correction included. The tcR package in R was used to analyze clonotype counts and gene usage diversity. For inspection of raw mapping reads, RNA-seq reads were mapped by STAR aligner version 2.5.3a onto GRCh37 of the human genome. To test how sequencing depth affects detected clonotypes, IR-seq fastq files were randomly downsampled with Seqtk 1.3. Using fastp trimming at Q25 and MiXCR clonotype assembly, TCRdb reanalyzed the public sequencing data and kept in-frame beta chains. Each record represents a unique CDR3 protein, reported with the most common genes and DNA among its rows. These V and J calls derive from TCRdb rather than the authors' analysis. This sample holds some 43,000 distinct CDR3 sequences; roughly 13% were observed only once. The ten biggest clones cover approximately 30% of the sample.

The receptor chain draws on TRBV24-1 and TRBJ2-1; possibly the D gene is TRBD2, per 5 matching bases. Specimen: a population of CD138-negative cells sorted from bone marrow. The cell subset or site label here, explained by the study, means: bone marrow mononuclear cells depleted of CD138+ plasma/myeloma cells by negative magnetic selection. The receptor comes from a donor at least 40 years old with multiple myeloma. CDR3 loop: CATSQAAGWINEQFF. The nucleotides read TGTGCCACCAGCCAAGCGGCGGGTTGGATCAATGAGCAGTTCTTC.